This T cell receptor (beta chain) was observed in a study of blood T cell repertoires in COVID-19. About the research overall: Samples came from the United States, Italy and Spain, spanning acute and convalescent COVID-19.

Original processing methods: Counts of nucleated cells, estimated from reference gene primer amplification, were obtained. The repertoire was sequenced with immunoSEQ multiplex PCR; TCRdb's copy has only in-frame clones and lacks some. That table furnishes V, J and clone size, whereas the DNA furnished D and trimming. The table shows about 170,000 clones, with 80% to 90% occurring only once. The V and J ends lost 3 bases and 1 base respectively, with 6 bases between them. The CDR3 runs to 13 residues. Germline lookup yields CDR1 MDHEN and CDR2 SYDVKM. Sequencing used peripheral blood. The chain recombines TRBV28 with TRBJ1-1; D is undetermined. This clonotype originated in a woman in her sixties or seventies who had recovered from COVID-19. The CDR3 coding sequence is TGTGCCAGCAGTTTCGGGGAGAACACTGAAGCTTTCTTT. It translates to CASSFGENTEAFF. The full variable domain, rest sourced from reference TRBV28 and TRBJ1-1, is DVKVTQSSRYLVKRTGEKVFLECVQDMDHENMFWYRQDPGLGLRLIYFSYDVKMKEKGDIPEGYSVSREKKERFSLILESASTNQTSMYLCASSFGENTEAFFGQGTRLTVV.